The entry below describes one T cell receptor beta chain. The data were taken from a study of memory CD4+ T cells and cytomegalovirus serostatus. Measured with immunoSEQ multiplex PCR; TCRdb has only the in-frame clones, and not every one. There are about 59,000 clones in the sample; around 80% occur only once, and around 1.1% lies in the top ten. CDR1 SNHLY and CDR2 FYNNEI come from the germline V gene. This CDR3 has 12 residues. V was cut by 6 bases and J by 3 bases, with 9 bases left in between. The sort gate was single viable CD3+CD4+CD8-CD45RO+ cells for memory CD4+ T cells. The sequenced sample consisted of memory CD4+ T cells from blood. The TCR was taken from an adult in good health and CMV-seronegative. This chain links TRBV2 with TRBJ2-7; D ambiguous. This chain's CDR3 is CASRENLYEQYF. The CDR3 bases are TGTGCCAGCAGGGAGAATCTCTACGAGCAGTACTTC. Drawing the rest from reference TRBV2 and TRBJ2-7, the complete variable domain is EPEVTQTPSHQVTQMGQEVILRCVPISNHLYFYWYRQILGQKVEFLVSFYNNEISEKSEIFDDQFSVERPDGSNFTLKIRSTKLEDSAMYFCASRENLYEQYFGPGTRLTVT.